Presented here are 13 T cell receptor beta chains from one specimen sequenced in a study of cytomegalovirus exposure and HLA in healthy donors. Primers included in the PCR were 60 Vbeta and 13 Jbeta primers. The table came from immunoSEQ multiplex PCR; TCRdb's copy has only in-frame clones and leaves some out. The sample comprises 150,000 to 200,000 clones, roughly three quarters of which are singletons, and about 4.3% rests with the top ten. The sample consisted of PBMCs. These receptor sequences come from a man younger than 35 in good health and CMV-seropositive.

This chain uses TRBV7-8 with TRBJ2-2; D is possibly TRBD1 (5 bases). With 7 bases removed from V and 0 bases from J, the gap between germline ends came to 12 bases. Germline-derived CDR1 and CDR2 are SGHVS and FQNEAQ. The CDR3 loop spans 15 amino acids. CDR3 protein: CASNGWGPNTGELFF. CDR3 nucleotide sequence: TGTGCCAGCAACGGGTGGGGCCCGAACACCGGGGAGCTGTTTTTT.

This clone has a handful of counts. This chain joins TRBV9 and TRBJ2-3; a weak D match, TRBD2 (5 bases). This CDR3 spans 14 amino acids. CDR1 is SGDLS, CDR2 YYNGEE, per germline. Trimming took off 0 bases at V and 4 bases at J, with 9 bases between the two ends. This chain's CDR3 is CASSVEAVPDTQYF. Here the CDR3 DNA reads TGTGCCAGCAGCGTAGAAGCGGTGCCAGATACGCAGTATTTT. The full variable domain, in which reference TRBV9 and TRBJ2-3 provide the parts outside the CDR3, is DSGVTQTPKHLITATGQRVTLRCSPRSGDLSVYWYQQSLDQGLQFLIQYYNGEERAKGNILERFSAQQFPDLHSELNLSSLELGDSALYFCASSVEAVPDTQYFGPGTRLTVL.

This clone was recorded only once. The V gene is TRBV11-3, the J gene TRBJ1-1, with D unresolved. CDR1 SGHNT and CDR2 YENEEA come from the germline V gene. The CDR3 runs to 15 residues. The V end lost 4 bases, the J end lost 3 bases, and 15 bases lay between the germline ends. CDR3 sequence reads: CASSSPQDRDTEAFF. CDR3 coding DNA: TGTGCCAGCAGCTCACCCCAAGACCGGGACACTGAAGCTTTCTTT.

This clone has only a few counts. V and J are TRBV7-9 and TRBJ2-3, with 9 positions matching TRBD1. Germline values: CDR1 SEHNR, CDR2 FQNEAQ (reference sequence). The trim removed 5 bases at V and 2 bases at J, leaving 5 bases unmatched. The CDR3 contains 15 residues. The CDR3 sequence: CASSPGQGVTDTQYF. The DNA of the CDR3 is TGTGCCAGCAGCCCGGGACAGGGAGTCACAGATACGCAGTATTTT.

The chain employs TRBV30 and TRBJ1-1, with TRBD1 matching 7 bases. V was clipped by 6 bases and J by 4 bases; unmatched bases: 5. CDR3 size: 12 residues. Per germline, CDR1 GTSNPN and CDR2 SVGIG (reference sequence). In nucleotides, the CDR3 is TGTGCCTGCAGACAGGGTCCCACTGAAGCTTTCTTT. This encodes CACRQGPTEAFF.

On this clone: One end of the junction is discordant with germline, which a read error may explain. The genes are TRBV15 and TRBJ1-1, with a tentative D call TRBD1 (5 bases). The CDR3 spans 14 residues. Germline lookup yields CDR1 LNHNV and CDR2 YYDKDF (reference sequence). The CDR3, as DNA: TGTGCCACCAGCAGAGACTCGACGGACACTGAAGATTTCTTT. This gives the protein CATSRDSTDTEDFF.

This clone has a handful of counts. Germline and junction disagree at one end, which may indicate a read error. This chain uses TRBV6-1 with TRBJ1-1; D is undetermined. CDR1 is MNHNS and CDR2 is SASEGT in the germline V gene. CDR3 length: 12 residues. DNA for the CDR3: TGTGCCAGCAGCCGTGCGTGGGCTGAGGCTTTCTTT. Its translation is CASSRAWAEAFF.

This chain connects TRBV30 to TRBJ1-1; D is possibly TRBD1 (5 bases). The CDR3 spans 12 residues. Trimming took 4 bases from V and 4 from J, leaving 10 bases between them. In germline, CDR1 is GTSNPN, CDR2 SVGIG (reference sequence). CDR3 DNA sequence: TGTGCCTGGATCCGACAGCGCACTGAAGCTTTCTTT. The encoded protein is CAWIRQRTEAFF.

The rearrangement links TRBV7-3 to TRBJ1-1; 10 bases are a match to TRBD1. There are 14 residues in the CDR3. In germline, CDR1 is SGHTA, CDR2 FQGTGA. Losses at the gene ends were 5 bases for V and 1 base for J; bases not matched to a gene: 1. The CDR3 DNA is TGTGCCAGCAGCCGGACAGGGGGGAACACTGAAGCTTTCTTT. Its translation: CASSRTGGNTEAFF.

The V and J genes are TRBV29-1 and TRBJ2-3, with 7 bases identical to TRBD2. With V trimmed by 5 bases and J by 8 bases, 1 base remained unmatched. This CDR3 contains 10 residues. Germline values: CDR1 SQVTM, CDR2 ANQGSEA. The CDR3 loop is CSVLAGTQYF. In DNA form, the CDR3 reads TGCAGCGTTTTAGCGGGTACGCAGTATTTT.

This clone appeared a few times. This chain connects TRBV7-9 to TRBJ1-2, with 9 bases lining up with TRBD1. Trimming took 5 bases from V and 7 from J; bases not matched to a gene: 5. The CDR3 is 13 residues long. Germline CDR1 SEHNR, CDR2 FQNEAQ (reference sequence). The CDR3 loop reads CASSPGQGGGYTF. The CDR3 DNA reads TGTGCCAGCAGCCCGGGACAGGGAGGTGGCTACACCTTC.

The CDR3 loop reads CASSLPWPPARDSSTDTQYF. The CDR3 DNA reads TGTGCCAGCAGCTTACCTTGGCCACCCGCCCGGGACTCTAGCACAGATACGCAGTATTTT. The rearrangement uses TRBV11-3 and TRBJ2-3; maybe TRBD2 (6 bases). The V end lost 2 bases, the J end lost 0 bases, and 24 bases lay between the germline ends. This CDR3 region has 20 residues. Germline CDR1 is SGHNT and CDR2 is YENEEA. The entire variable domain, with the rest obtained from reference TRBV11-3 and TRBJ2-3, is as follows: EAGVVQSPRYKIIEKKQPVAFWCNPISGHNTLYWYLQNLGQGPELLIRYENEEAVDDSQLPKDRFSAERLKGVDSTLKIQPAELGDSAVYLCASSLPWPPARDSSTDTQYFGPGTRLTVL.

The chain combines TRBV15 with TRBJ1-4; D not resolved. CDR1 and CDR2 from the germline V gene are LNHNV and YYDKDF (reference sequence). The length of the CDR3 is 14 residues. The V end lost 6 bases, the J end lost 7 bases, and 15 bases lay between the germline ends. The CDR3 DNA reads as TGTGCCACCAGAGAGGAGTACGGTCGTGAAAAACTGTTTTTT. As protein: CATREEYGREKLFF.